Listed here are 13 T cell receptor beta chains from one sample, sequenced in a study of glioma-infiltrating T cells after dendritic cell vaccination. Some clones are missing from TCRdb's copy, which holds only in-frame ones; the method was immunoSEQ multiplex PCR. The sample records 90,000 or so clones, about 85% being singletons. Sequencing used blood, obtained before dendritic cell vaccination. The source of these receptors is a human donor with glioblastoma.

The chain has TRBV19 and TRBJ2-7, with D tentatively TRBD1 (6 bases). The ends were cut back, 6 bases at V and 1 base at J, with 13 bases in the middle. The CDR3 extends over 14 amino acids. Looked up from germline, CDR1 is LNHDA and CDR2 is SQIVND (reference sequence). CDR3 sequence (DNA): TGTGCCAGTAGCCCGACAGGTCCTTCCTACGAGCAGTACTTC. It is translated as CASSPTGPSYEQYF.

The rearrangement uses TRBV6-1 and TRBJ1-5; 8 bases match TRBD1. This CDR3 is built from 17 residues. Germline values: CDR1 MNHNS, CDR2 SASEGT. Losses at the gene ends were 4 bases for V and 0 bases for J; bases not matched to a gene: 8. The CDR3 sequence is CASSGTGFGHSNQPQHF. The CDR3 DNA sequence: TGTGCCAGCAGTGGGACAGGGTTTGGCCATAGCAATCAGCCCCAGCATTTT.

The table lists this clone with a few counts. V gene TRBV10-3 combines with J gene TRBJ2-7; TRBD2 matches 16 bases. The germline V gene encodes CDR1 ENHRY and CDR2 SYGVKD. Losses at the gene ends were 7 bases for V and 2 bases for J; bases not matched to a gene: 5. The CDR3 covers 16 residues. DNA for the CDR3: TGTGCCATCACCGGGACTAGCGGGGGGGCAACCTACGAGCAGTACTTC. Protein sequence: CAITGTSGGATYEQYF.

The CDR3 protein is CASSLTGWGTEAFF. The CDR3 nucleotides read TGTGCCAGCAGCTTAACAGGGTGGGGCACTGAAGCTTTCTTT. V and J are TRBV7-8 and TRBJ1-1; the D gene is possibly TRBD1 (6 bases). From germline, CDR1 is SGHVS and CDR2 FQNEAQ. This CDR3 spans 14 amino acids. V dropped 2 bases and J dropped 4 bases, with 11 bases sitting between them.

The J gene is TRBJ2-7, the V gene TRBV7-3; no clear D gene. V gave up 5 bases and J gave up 4 bases, with 12 bases separating them. CDR1 is SGHTA and CDR2 is FQGTGA in the germline V gene. The CDR3 runs 13 residues. The CDR3 DNA reads TGTGCCAGCAGCCCGCACAACGGGTACGAGCAGTACTTC. Translation: CASSPHNGYEQYF.

The J gene is TRBJ1-2, the V gene TRBV4-1, with 9 bases matching TRBD1. The germline CDR1 and CDR2 sequences are MGHRA and YSYEKL. With V trimmed by 3 bases and J by 8 bases, 13 bases remained unmatched. The CDR3 extends over 16 amino acids. For the CDR3, the DNA is TGCGCCAGCAGCCAGCCCACAGGGGACAGGGCTGGAGGCTACACCTTC. Protein sequence: CASSQPTGDRAGGYTF.

J is TRBJ2-3 and V is TRBV5-6, with TRBD2 as a possible D gene (6 bases). Germline CDR1 is SGHDT and CDR2 is YYEEEE. The CDR3 consists of 15 residues. Trimming stripped 3 bases from V and 1 base from J, with 12 bases between. The CDR3 bases are TGTGCCAGCAGCTCGGAACCTAGCGGCACAGATACGCAGTATTTT. It is translated as CASSSEPSGTDTQYF.

A few counts support this clone. This rearrangement joins TRBV10-3 to TRBJ2-3; 7 nucleotides align to TRBD2. V shed 10 bases, J shed 0 bases, and the junction held 7 bases outside the gene matches. CDR3 size: 14 residues. From germline, CDR1 is ENHRY and CDR2 SYGVKD. The CDR3 DNA reads as TGTGCCACCAGCGGTAGCGGGAGCACAGATACGCAGTATTTT. Protein product: CATSGSGSTDTQYF.

V and J are TRBV4-3 and TRBJ2-1; a possible D gene is TRBD1 (5 bases). Trimming pared 1 base from V and 0 bases from J, leaving 7 bases between. The CDR3 runs 15 residues. Per the germline V gene, CDR1 is LGHNA and CDR2 is YSLEER. CDR3 sequence (DNA): TGCGCCAGCAGCCAAGGGGGCCACTCCTACAATGAGCAGTTCTTC. It encodes CASSQGGHSYNEQFF.

This sequence joins TRBV5-1 and TRBJ2-2; D is possibly TRBD1 (6 bases). The V gene's germline CDR1 is SGHRS and CDR2 YFSETQ. Trimming left V 6 bases short and J 0 bases short, with 15 bases between. This CDR3 is built from 16 residues. CDR3 nucleotide sequence: TGCGCCAGCAACCCCTCTGACAGGACGAACACCGGGGAGCTGTTTTTT. This codes for CASNPSDRTNTGELFF.

The chain joins TRBV27 to TRBJ2-1, with TRBD2 matching over 12 bases. This CDR3 has 14 residues. With 3 bases clipped from V and 9 bases from J, the junction kept 3 bases outside the gene matches. Per the germline V gene, CDR1 is MNHEY and CDR2 is SMNVEV (reference sequence). CDR3 region: CASSFLAGGLEQFF. The CDR3 coding sequence is TGTGCCAGCAGTTTCCTAGCGGGGGGGCTTGAGCAGTTCTTC.

The chain couples TRBV5-6 to TRBJ1-5, with a possible D match to TRBD1 (6 bases). Germline CDR1 is SGHDT and CDR2 is YYEEEE. This CDR3 has 14 amino acids. V shed 3 bases and J shed 3 bases, with 10 bases lying between them. The CDR3 region is CASSWGGANQPQHF. CDR3 coding DNA: TGTGCCAGCAGCTGGGGGGGCGCCAATCAGCCCCAGCATTTT.

V and J are TRBV5-4 and TRBJ1-5; unclear D gene. Germline V CDR1 and CDR2: SGHNT, YYREEE (reference sequence). The CDR3 is 15 amino acids. The germline V and J ends were trimmed by 2 bases and 1 base, with 10 bases remaining between them. For the CDR3, the DNA is TGTGCCAGCAGCTTCGGGGTAGGGAGCAATCAGCCCCAGCATTTT. This sequence encodes CASSFGVGSNQPQHF.